Below are 30 T cell receptor beta chains sequenced from a single sample in a study of shared clonotypes between healthy human individuals. Assay used: immunoSEQ multiplex PCR; TCRdb lists only in-frame clones, some missing. The sample contains about 2.5 million clones, under 95% of which appear only once. Material: naive CD4+ T cells from PBMCs. Documented subset: CD45RA+ positively selected. The receptors come from a man younger than 30 in good health. Some clones in this sample may be carry-over from other donors' samples.

The chain employs TRBV7-2 and TRBJ2-4; TRBD2 matches 7 bases. The CDR3 contains 15 residues. Germline assignment: CDR1 SGHTA and CDR2 FQGNSA. V dropped 5 bases and J dropped 0; count of bases not matched to a gene: 4. CDR3 bases: TGTGCCAGCAGCCGGAGCGGGATAGCCAAAAACATTCAGTACTTC. It translates to CASSRSGIAKNIQYF.

Of note for this clone: Other DNA sequences in this specimen translate into the identical CDR3. The chain has TRBV28 and TRBJ1-2; perhaps TRBD1 as D (6 bases). V was clipped by 3 bases and J by 3 bases, with 8 bases between them. CDR3 length: 13 amino acids. The germline gives CDR1 MDHEN, CDR2 SYDVKM. The CDR3 DNA is TGTGCCAGCAGTTTGGGGGCGGACTATGGCTACACCTTC. Translating it yields CASSLGADYGYTF.

The rearrangement joins TRBV19 to TRBJ1-5; 7 bases are shared with TRBD1. Per the germline V gene, CDR1 is LNHDA and CDR2 is SQIVND (reference sequence). Trimming at V came to 1 base and at J to 6 bases, leaving 6 bases not matched to a gene. There are 15 residues in the CDR3. This CDR3 is CASSIGGGGGQPQHF. The CDR3 region has the DNA TGTGCCAGTAGTATAGGCGGAGGGGGCGGTCAGCCCCAGCATTTT.

This chain connects TRBV21-1 to TRBJ2-7; the tabulated D call, TRBD2, remains unverified against the DNA. TRBV21-1 is designated a pseudogene. The CDR3 has 12 residues. DNA for the CDR3: TGTGCCAGCAGCAAGAGGCGGTACGAGCAGTACTTC. This translates into CASSKRRYEQYF.

The CDR3 protein is CASSLAFTVSGEAFF. The CDR3 DNA is TGTGCCAGCAGCTTGGCCTTCACAGTCTCTGGTGAAGCTTTCTTT. The chain links TRBV5-8 to TRBJ1-1; D not resolved. V lost 0 bases to trimming and J lost 7 bases, with 16 bases between them. The germline V gene has CDR1 SGHTS and CDR2 YDEGEE. The CDR3 is 15 residues long.

This clone was detected a few times. This same CDR3 is encoded by further DNA sequences in the sample. This chain uses TRBV30 with TRBJ2-1; D is ambiguous. Germline V gives CDR1 GTSNPN, CDR2 SVGIG (reference sequence). This CDR3 is 11 amino acids long. The germline V and J ends were trimmed by 1 base and 3 bases, with 1 base remaining between them. CDR3 residues: CAWSDYNEQFF. The CDR3 region has the DNA TGTGCCTGGAGTGACTACAATGAGCAGTTCTTC.

About this clone: The same CDR3 arises from other DNA sequences in this sample as well. V and J are TRBV9 and TRBJ2-5; 12 bases align to TRBD2. The ends lost 0 bases at V and 4 bases at J; junction bases unmatched: 1. The CDR3 loop spans 15 amino acids. CDR1 and CDR2 (germline): SGDLS, YYNGEE. Here the CDR3 DNA reads TGTGCCAGCAGCGTAGTACTAGCGGGAGGAGAGACCCAGTACTTC. The encoded protein is CASSVVLAGGETQYF. Drawing the rest from reference TRBV9 and TRBJ2-5, the complete variable domain is DSGVTQTPKHLITATGQRVTLRCSPRSGDLSVYWYQQSLDQGLQFLIQYYNGEERAKGNILERFSAQQFPDLHSELNLSSLELGDSALYFCASSVVLAGGETQYFGPGTRLLVL.

CDR3 coding DNA: TGTGCCACCAGCAGAGATAGGTGGAGGGGGCGCATACTAACAGATACGCAGTATTTT. Translation gives CATSRDRWRGRILTDTQYF. V usage is TRBV15 and J usage is TRBJ2-3; TRBD1 is a possible D gene (7 bases). CDR3 size: 19 residues. The ends were cut back, 0 bases at V and 3 bases at J, with 22 bases in the middle. CDR1 is LNHNV, CDR2 YYDKDF, per germline (reference sequence).

This sequence joins TRBV29-1 and TRBJ2-7; the match to TRBD1 covers 8 bases. The ends lost 8 bases at V and 5 bases at J; junction bases unmatched: 8. Germline assignment: CDR1 SQVTM and CDR2 ANQGSEA. The CDR3 is 12 residues long. The CDR3 nucleotides are TGCAGCTTATTGACAGGGGCCGACGAGCAGTACTTC. Amino acid sequence: CSLLTGADEQYF.

The chain couples TRBV7-9 to TRBJ1-6, with D maybe TRBD1 (5 bases). The ends were cut back, 3 bases at V and 8 bases at J, with 23 bases in the middle. Germline V lookup: CDR1 SEHNR, CDR2 FQNEAQ (reference sequence). The CDR3 is 18 amino acids. CDR3 region: CASSLSLFLGERDSPLHF. Here the CDR3 DNA reads TGTGCCAGCAGCTTGAGTCTGTTTTTGGGGGAAAGGGATTCACCCCTCCACTTT.

The genes are TRBV30 and TRBJ2-1; D perhaps matches TRBD2 (5 bases). Germline CDR1 and CDR2: GTSNPN and SVGIG (reference sequence). V lost 2 bases and J lost 9, with 11 bases in between. The CDR3 runs to 12 residues. The CDR3 is CAWSSLAGEQFF. The CDR3 DNA is TGTGCCTGGAGTTCCCTAGCTGGTGAGCAGTTCTTC.

The chain couples TRBV7-3 to TRBJ1-3; D is undetermined. Germline CDR1 and CDR2: SGHTA and FQGTGA. The CDR3 has 14 residues. Trimming stripped 4 bases from V and 1 base from J, with 8 bases between. CDR3 region: CASSSDGSGNTIYF. CDR3 coding DNA: TGTGCCAGCAGCTCTGACGGGTCTGGAAACACCATATATTTT.

Concerning this clone: The sample contains more than one DNA sequence encoding this CDR3. The rearrangement joins TRBV5-1 to TRBJ2-2; 10 bases are shared with TRBD2. V trimming: 1 base; J trimming: 5 bases; junction bases outside the gene matches: 2. Germline-derived CDR1 and CDR2 are SGHRS and YFSETQ. The CDR3 totals 15 residues. The CDR3 DNA is TGCGCCAGCAGCTTGACTAGCGGGACAACCGGGGAGCTGTTTTTT. Its protein product is CASSLTSGTTGELFF. The full variable domain, rest sourced from reference TRBV5-1 and TRBJ2-2, is KAGVTQTPRYLIKTRGQQVTLSCSPISGHRSVSWYQQTPGQGLQFLFEYFSETQRNKGNFPGRFSGRQFSNSRSEMNVSTLELGDSALYLCASSLTSGTTGELFFGEGSRLTVL.

The rearrangement joins TRBV5-1 to TRBJ2-7; the match to TRBD1 covers 9 bases. V gave up 3 bases and J gave up 4 bases; unmatched junction bases: 5. Germline V lookup: CDR1 SGHRS, CDR2 YFSETQ. The CDR3 totals 14 residues. As DNA, the CDR3 is TGCGCCAGCAGCTCCAACAGGGGGCCGTACGAGCAGTACTTC. Protein sequence: CASSSNRGPYEQYF.

The V call is TRBV5-4, the J call TRBJ2-3; no clear D gene. Trimming removed 3 bases at V and 0 bases at J, with 14 bases between. Germline assignment: CDR1 SGHNT and CDR2 YYREEE (reference sequence). The CDR3 has 16 residues. The CDR3 DNA follows: TGTGCCAGCAGCTCTCGTAATAAAGCTAGCACAGATACGCAGTATTTT. Protein sequence: CASSSRNKASTDTQYF.

This chain joins TRBV5-4 and TRBJ1-1; no reliable D call. The V gene lost 1 base and the J gene lost 1 base, with 14 bases spanning the gap. The CDR3 consists of 16 residues. The germline CDR1 and CDR2 sequences are SGHNT and YYREEE (reference sequence). The CDR3 is CASSLPSAERNTEAFF. Written as DNA, the CDR3 is TGTGCCAGCAGCTTGCCCTCGGCAGAAAGGAACACTGAAGCTTTCTTT.

The rearrangement uses TRBV18 and TRBJ2-7, with D perhaps TRBD1 (7 bases). Trimming cost V 3 bases and J 6 bases, with 21 bases left between them. CDR1 KGHSH and CDR2 LQKENI come from the germline V gene. The CDR3 loop spans 16 amino acids. In DNA form, the CDR3 reads TGTGCCAGCTCACCCCGCCGGGACAGCATGGGAGGCGAGCAGTACTTC. Translating it yields CASSPRRDSMGGEQYF.

This rearrangement joins TRBV2 to TRBJ2-3; D is perhaps TRBD1 (5 bases). CDR3 length: 13 amino acids. Germline lookup yields CDR1 SNHLY and CDR2 FYNNEI. Trimming shortened V by 7 bases and J by 3 bases, and 11 bases separated the two germline ends. The CDR3 bases are TGTGCCAGCAAGACAGTATCTACAGATACGCAGTATTTT. It specifies CASKTVSTDTQYF.

DNA of the CDR3: TGTGCCAGCAGTTTGAGGGTGGCAGGGAGGAAGGTTAGCGGGGAGCTGTTTTTT. It yields the protein CASSLRVAGRKVSGELFF. The chain is built from TRBV28 and TRBJ2-2; D might be TRBD2 (6 bases). V was cut by 3 bases and J by 7 bases, with 24 bases left in between. Germline-derived CDR1 and CDR2 are MDHEN and SYDVKM. This CDR3 spans 18 amino acids. Full variable domain (outside the CDR3, taken from reference TRBV28 and TRBJ2-2): DVKVTQSSRYLVKRTGEKVFLECVQDMDHENMFWYRQDPGLGLRLIYFSYDVKMKEKGDIPEGYSVSREKKERFSLILESASTNQTSMYLCASSLRVAGRKVSGELFFGEGSRLTVL.

The rearrangement links TRBV5-1 to TRBJ1-2; the match to TRBD1 covers 7 bases. With V trimmed by 4 bases and J by 4 bases, 4 bases remained unmatched. Germline-derived CDR1 and CDR2 are SGHRS and YFSETQ. This CDR3 has 13 residues. As DNA, the CDR3 is TGCGCCAGCAGCCGGGACAGCTTCTATGGCTACACCTTC. Protein sequence: CASSRDSFYGYTF.

V and J are TRBV27 and TRBJ1-1, with D perhaps matching TRBD1 (6 bases). This CDR3 is built from 17 residues. The germline V gene encodes CDR1 MNHEY and CDR2 SMNVEV (reference sequence). V was clipped by 2 bases and J by 1 base, with 17 bases between them. The CDR3: CASSLIPLGTPNTEAFF. CDR3 nucleotides: TGTGCCAGCAGTTTAATTCCTTTAGGGACACCGAACACTGAAGCTTTCTTT.

This sequence joins TRBV5-1 and TRBJ2-5; tentative D call: TRBD2 (6 bases). The DNA end favors TRBJ2-7, so the J call may be wrong. Germline lookup yields CDR1 SGHRS and CDR2 YFSETQ. The CDR3 extends over 15 amino acids. The DNA for the CDR3 is TGCGCCAGCAGCGGAGAGGCGGGGCCCCATGGCGAGCAGTACTTC. Translation gives CASSGEAGPHGEQYF.

The V and J genes are TRBV18 and TRBJ1-1, with a tentative D call TRBD1 (6 bases). Germline V gene sequence: CDR1 KGHSH, CDR2 LQKENI. This CDR3 region has 14 residues. V lost 4 bases, J lost 6 bases, and 15 bases lay in between. CDR3 in amino acids: CASSQGLSGAEAFF. The DNA for the CDR3 is TGTGCCAGCTCACAAGGTTTATCAGGGGCTGAAGCTTTCTTT.

The chain joins TRBV28 to TRBJ1-3, with D maybe TRBD1 (6 bases). CDR1 and CDR2 from the germline V gene are MDHEN and SYDVKM. CDR3 size: 14 residues. Trimming took 5 bases from V and 4 from J, leaving 12 bases between them. The CDR3 is CASSKTGYGNTIYF. The CDR3 DNA reads TGTGCCAGCAGTAAAACAGGGTACGGAAACACCATATATTTT.

This chain uses TRBV11-2 with TRBJ1-1; D not certain. V lost 5 bases and J 4 bases, leaving 8 bases between the germline ends. CDR1 and CDR2 from the germline V gene are SGHAT and FQNNGV. The CDR3 contains 12 residues. CDR3 nucleotides: TGTGCCAGCAGCCTTACTGTCACTGAAGCTTTCTTT. The encoded protein is CASSLTVTEAFF.

The genes are TRBV6-5 and TRBJ1-1, with a weak D call TRBD1 (6 bases). The CDR3 loop spans 12 amino acids. Trimming stripped 6 bases from V and 4 bases from J, with 9 bases between. CDR1 is MNHEY and CDR2 is SVGAGI in the germline V gene. The CDR3 reads CASSLQGTEAFF. CDR3 DNA: TGTGCCAGCAGCCTACAGGGCACTGAAGCTTTCTTT.

A remark on this clone: Other DNA sequences of this sample code for an identical CDR3. This rearrangement joins TRBV9 to TRBJ1-5; D gene unclear. Trimming cost V 0 bases and J 4 bases, with 5 bases left between them. Germline CDR1 is SGDLS and CDR2 is YYNGEE. The CDR3 sequence is 13 residues long. The CDR3 DNA follows: TGTGCCAGCAGCGTAGGAGTGAATCAGCCCCAGCATTTT. Its protein product is CASSVGVNQPQHF.

This clone was recorded only once. The chain joins TRBV9 to TRBJ1-5; possible D gene TRBD1, 5 bases. CDR3 length: 14 amino acids. Looked up from germline, CDR1 is SGDLS and CDR2 is YYNGEE. Trimming removed 4 bases from V and 7 bases from J, with 15 bases in between. In DNA form, the CDR3 reads TGTGCCAGCAGCTTAACCGGGGCTGAACAGCCCCAGCATTTT. This codes for CASSLTGAEQPQHF.

The chain carries TRBV19 and TRBJ2-7, with D possibly being TRBD1 (6 bases). Germline V gene sequence: CDR1 LNHDA, CDR2 SQIVND (reference sequence). Trimming stripped 4 bases from V and 0 bases from J, with 13 bases between. The CDR3 is 15 residues long. This CDR3 reads CASSNPRDNSYEQYF. In DNA form, the CDR3 reads TGTGCCAGTAGTAACCCAAGGGACAACTCCTACGAGCAGTACTTC.

The V gene is TRBV28, the J gene TRBJ2-7; no firm D call. V lost 2 bases and J lost 5, with 7 bases in between. Per germline, CDR1 MDHEN and CDR2 SYDVKM. This CDR3 region has 12 residues. The CDR3 here is CASSLDVHEQYF. DNA of the CDR3: TGTGCCAGCAGTTTAGACGTCCACGAGCAGTACTTC.